This T cell receptor (beta chain) was sequenced for a study of shared clonotypes between healthy human individuals. General observations from the study: Clonotype sharing among donors, it was expected, would be affected by sequencing depth. Relative to their counterparts shared across all four donors, non-shared clonotypes exhibited diminished generation probabilities.

Deep-level settings were used for running the assay. Libraries were prepared by immunoSEQ multiplex PCR; TCRdb keeps only in-frame clonotypes and omits some of them. The table includes around 510,000 clones, around 96% detected once. This clone showed up just once. As yet, its antigen is unknown. V dropped 0 bases and J dropped 0 bases, with 3 bases sitting between them. Germline CDR1 reads LNHNV; CDR2 reads YYDKDF (reference sequence). This CDR3 comprises 14 residues. The V and J genes are TRBV15 and TRBJ1-5; D uncertain. The TCR sequence derives from a woman in her thirties in good health. Sequencing used naive CD4+ T cells sorted from blood. Subset given: CD45RA+ positively selected. Here the CDR3 DNA reads TGTGCCACCAGCAGAGAGTTTAGCAATCAGCCCCAGCATTTT. This sequence encodes CATSREFSNQPQHF.